This T cell receptor (beta chain) was documented in a study of early T cells in non-severe SARS-CoV-2 infection. Across the study: Sequencing of bulk RNA from unsorted whole blood was done, without chain pairing.

Individual cDNA molecules carried attached unique molecular identifiers. TCRdb recomputed calls from the 5' RACE reads with MiXCR, one row per CDR3 protein. The sample consists of about 45,000 distinct CDR3 sequences, roughly 10% of them appearing once. Germline-derived CDR1 and CDR2 are SGHVS and FNYEAQ. The CDR3 has 14 residues. V lost 0 bases and J 5 bases, leaving 9 bases between the germline ends. This clonotype was seen ten or more times. Its specificity is unknown. Overall study findings and caveats: Comparison of clonotypes with VDJdb favored anti-spike CD8 responses while missing private and CD4 specificities.

Sequencing was performed on whole blood. The source of this sequence is an adult who was a healthcare worker with PCR-confirmed SARS-CoV-2 infection or an uninfected control (not recorded which). J is TRBJ2-3 and V is TRBV7-6, with D unclear. The CDR3 here is CASSLAGQKDTQYF. CDR3 sequence (DNA): TGTGCCAGCAGCTTAGCCGGCCAGAAAGATACGCAGTATTTT. The complete variable domain, with remaining parts taken from reference TRBV7-6 and TRBJ2-3, reads GAGVSQSPRYKVTKRGQDVALRCDPISGHVSLYWYRQALGQGPEFLTYFNYEAQQDKSGLPNDRFSAERPEGSISTLTIQRTEQRDSAMYRCASSLAGQKDTQYFGPGTRLTVL.